The 8 T cell receptor beta chains below were found in one sample sequenced in a study of regulatory T cells in long-lasting Graves disease. HTBI primers from iRepertoire and Arm-PCR of CDR3 regions yielded the TCR beta libraries. In TCRdb, the multiplex PCR reads were re-called with MiXCR into one record per CDR3 protein. The table lists some 450,000 distinct CDR3 sequences, about a quarter of them singletons. Stated time point: persistent/refractory GD, antithyroid drugs over 5 years with positive TRAb. Construction of the TCR library relied on RNA isolated from PBMCs. This material consisted of peripheral blood mononuclear cells (PBMCs), taken when the disease was refractory, from a patient treated with antithyroid drugs. Receptors originate from a female donor with Graves disease.

About this clonotype: A much larger clone lies a single base off, so this may be a read error. The rearrangement joins TRBV28 to TRBJ2-6, with 10 bases that match TRBD2. The CDR3 totals 18 residues. Germline lookup yields CDR1 MDHEN and CDR2 SYDVKM. This chain's CDR3 is CASSFFSGGSRGANVPTF. Written as DNA, the CDR3 is TGTGCCAGCAGTTTCTTTAGCGGGGGGAGTCGTGGGGCCAACGTCCCGACTTTC.

The chain joins TRBV6-1 to TRBJ2-2; possible D gene TRBD2, 5 bases. There are 17 residues in the CDR3. Germline CDR1 is MNHNS and CDR2 is SASEGT. Between the trimmed V and J ends, which lost 6 bases and 1 base, there was a span of 18 bases. The CDR3 here is CASRRSPSSVNTGELFF. The DNA for the CDR3 is TGTGCCAGCAGACGGAGCCCTAGCTCCGTGAACACCGGGGAGCTGTTTTTT.

In nucleotides, the CDR3 is TGCAGCGTGACTAGCGGGAACACCGGGGAGCTGTTTTTT. It translates to CSVTSGNTGELFF. The rearrangement uses TRBV29-1 and TRBJ2-2, with 9 bases that match TRBD2. The germline gives CDR1 SQVTM, CDR2 ANQGSEA. J was trimmed by 1 base and V by 6 bases; bases with no gene match: 0. The CDR3 runs to 13 residues.

In its sample, this clonotype was seen a few times. This chain links TRBV29-1 with TRBJ1-5, with D uncertain. Trimming removed 5 bases at V and 5 bases at J, with 13 bases between. The germline V gene encodes CDR1 SQVTM and CDR2 ANQGSEA. There are 13 residues in the CDR3. DNA of the CDR3: TGCAGCGTTCGGTCGGGCCCAGATCAGCCCCAGCATTTT. Translating gives CSVRSGPDQPQHF.

This clonotype has only a few counts. This chain connects TRBV5-6 to TRBJ1-1; 8 positions match TRBD1. From germline, CDR1 is SGHDT and CDR2 YYEEEE. After removal of 4 bases from V and 6 bases from J, the junction contained 8 bases not matched to a gene. This CDR3 has 14 residues. The CDR3 sequence is CASSLFDRGAEAFF. The CDR3 DNA reads as TGTGCCAGCAGCCTATTTGACAGGGGCGCTGAAGCTTTCTTT.

On this clonotype itself: Since a much larger clone is just one base distant, this may be a read error. A read error is likely, as this CDR3 ends without the conserved phenylalanine or tryptophan. The chain couples TRBV2 to TRBJ1-2; 8 positions match TRBD1. After removal of 6 bases from V and 4 bases from J, the junction contained 10 bases not matched to a gene. CDR1 SNHLY and CDR2 FYNNEI come from the germline V gene. The CDR3 loop spans 15 amino acids. The CDR3 DNA reads TGTGCCAGCAGGCAACGACAGGGGACAAGCTATGGCTACACCTCC. Translation gives CASRQRQGTSYGYTS.

Many counts were recorded for this clonotype. V usage is TRBV6-1 and J usage is TRBJ1-4, with D tentatively TRBD1 (6 bases). Germline V gene data show CDR1 as MNHNS and CDR2 as SASEGT. Trimming shortened V by 8 bases and J by 5 bases, and 12 bases separated the two germline ends. This CDR3 comprises 13 residues. The CDR3 loop reads CASHDRRNEKLFF. The CDR3 DNA reads TGTGCCAGCCACGACAGGCGCAATGAAAAACTGTTTTTT.

The chain couples TRBV19 to TRBJ1-1, with D maybe TRBD1 (6 bases). Looked up from germline, CDR1 is LNHDA and CDR2 is SQIVND (reference sequence). Trimming took 5 bases from V and 7 from J, leaving 17 bases between them. There are 14 residues in the CDR3. Here the CDR3 reads CASSSYRAGGEAFF. The CDR3 DNA reads as TGTGCCAGTAGTTCGTACAGGGCTGGCGGTGAAGCTTTCTTT.